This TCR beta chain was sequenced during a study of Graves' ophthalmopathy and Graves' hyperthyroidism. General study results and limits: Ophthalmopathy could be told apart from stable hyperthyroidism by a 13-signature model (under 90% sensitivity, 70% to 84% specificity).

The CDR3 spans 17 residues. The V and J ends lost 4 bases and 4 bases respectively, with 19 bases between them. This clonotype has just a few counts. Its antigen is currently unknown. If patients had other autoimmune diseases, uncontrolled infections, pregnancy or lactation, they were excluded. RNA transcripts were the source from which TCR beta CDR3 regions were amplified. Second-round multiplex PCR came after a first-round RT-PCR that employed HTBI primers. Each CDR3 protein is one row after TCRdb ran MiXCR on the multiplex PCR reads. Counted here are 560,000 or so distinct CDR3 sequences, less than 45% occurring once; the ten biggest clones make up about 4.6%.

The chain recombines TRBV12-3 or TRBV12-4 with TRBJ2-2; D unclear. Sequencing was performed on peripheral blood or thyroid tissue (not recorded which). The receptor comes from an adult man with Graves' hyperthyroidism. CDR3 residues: CASSSGQEMRSTGELFF. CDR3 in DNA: TGTGCCAGCAGTTCTGGGCAGGAAATGAGGAGCACCGGGGAGCTGTTTTTT.